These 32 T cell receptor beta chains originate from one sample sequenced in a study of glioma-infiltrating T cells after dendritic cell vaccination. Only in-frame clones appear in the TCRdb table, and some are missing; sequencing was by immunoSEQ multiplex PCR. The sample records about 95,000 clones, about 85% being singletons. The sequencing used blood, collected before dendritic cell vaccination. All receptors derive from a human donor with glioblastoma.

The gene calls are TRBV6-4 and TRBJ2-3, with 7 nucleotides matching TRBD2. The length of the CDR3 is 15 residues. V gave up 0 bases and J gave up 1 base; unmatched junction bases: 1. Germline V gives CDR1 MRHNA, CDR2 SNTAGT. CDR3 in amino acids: CASSDSGGGTDTQYF. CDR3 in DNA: TGTGCCAGCAGTGACTCGGGGGGGGGCACAGATACGCAGTATTTT.

This CDR3 reads CASSSLGEGPDTQYF. The CDR3, as DNA: TGTGCCAGCAGTTCGTTAGGGGAGGGCCCAGATACGCAGTATTTT. The V call is TRBV27, the J call TRBJ2-3; 7 bases are shared with TRBD2. CDR3 length: 15 amino acids. Germline assignment: CDR1 MNHEY and CDR2 SMNVEV (reference sequence). V lost 4 bases to trimming and J lost 4 bases; unmatched junction nucleotides: 8.

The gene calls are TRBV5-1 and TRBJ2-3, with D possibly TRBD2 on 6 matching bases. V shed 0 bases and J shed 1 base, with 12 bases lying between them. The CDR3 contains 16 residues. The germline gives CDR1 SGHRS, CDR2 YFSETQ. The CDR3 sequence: CASSLVGGRGTDTQYF. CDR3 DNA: TGCGCCAGCAGCTTGGTCGGGGGAAGGGGCACAGATACGCAGTATTTT. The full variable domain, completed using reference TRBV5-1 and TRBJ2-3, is KAGVTQTPRYLIKTRGQQVTLSCSPISGHRSVSWYQQTPGQGLQFLFEYFSETQRNKGNFPGRFSGRQFSNSRSEMNVSTLELGDSALYLCASSLVGGRGTDTQYFGPGTRLTVL.

CDR3 nucleotide sequence: TGTGCCAGCAGCGGAGAGCGCGTTACGCAGTATTTT. This codes for CASSGERVTQYF. The chain carries TRBV5-6 and TRBJ2-3; D is unclear. The germline V gene has CDR1 SGHDT and CDR2 YYEEEE. The ends were cut back, 4 bases at V and 8 bases at J, with 11 bases in the middle. This CDR3 has 12 residues.

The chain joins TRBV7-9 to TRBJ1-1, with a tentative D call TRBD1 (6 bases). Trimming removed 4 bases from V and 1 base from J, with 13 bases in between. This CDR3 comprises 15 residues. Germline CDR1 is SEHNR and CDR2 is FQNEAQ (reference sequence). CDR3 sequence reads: CASSSRTVRNTEAFF. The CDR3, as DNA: TGTGCCAGCAGCTCCCGGACAGTTCGGAACACTGAAGCTTTCTTT. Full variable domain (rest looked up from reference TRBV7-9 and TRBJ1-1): DTGVSQNPRHKITKRGQNVTFRCDPISEHNRLYWYRQTLGQGPEFLTYFQNEAQLEKSRLLSDRFSAERPKGSFSTLEIQRTEQGDSAMYLCASSSRTVRNTEAFFGQGTRLTVV.

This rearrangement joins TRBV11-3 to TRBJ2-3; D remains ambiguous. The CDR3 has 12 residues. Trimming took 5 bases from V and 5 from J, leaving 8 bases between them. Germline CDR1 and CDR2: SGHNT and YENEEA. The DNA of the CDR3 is TGTGCCAGCAGCGGAGAGGTAGATACGCAGTATTTT. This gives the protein CASSGEVDTQYF.

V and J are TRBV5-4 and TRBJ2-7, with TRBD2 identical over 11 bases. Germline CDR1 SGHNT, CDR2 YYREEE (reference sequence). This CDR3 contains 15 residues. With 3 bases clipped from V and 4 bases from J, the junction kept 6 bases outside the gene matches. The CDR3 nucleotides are TGTGCCAGCAGCTCACGACTAGCGGGACCATACGAGCAGTACTTC. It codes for CASSSRLAGPYEQYF.

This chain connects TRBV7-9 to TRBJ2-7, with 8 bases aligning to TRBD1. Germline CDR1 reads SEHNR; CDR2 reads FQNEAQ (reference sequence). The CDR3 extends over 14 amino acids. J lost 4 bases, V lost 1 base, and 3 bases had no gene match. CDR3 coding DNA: TGTGCCAGCAGCTTAGGGACAGGGAAGTACGAGCAGTACTTC. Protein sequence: CASSLGTGKYEQYF.

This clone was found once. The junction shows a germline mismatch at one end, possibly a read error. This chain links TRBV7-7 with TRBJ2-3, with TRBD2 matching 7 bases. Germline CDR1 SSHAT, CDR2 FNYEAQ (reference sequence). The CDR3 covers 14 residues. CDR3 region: CASSPSSGTDTQYF. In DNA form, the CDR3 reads TGTGCTAGCAGCCCTTCTAGCGGAACAGATACGCAGTATTTT.

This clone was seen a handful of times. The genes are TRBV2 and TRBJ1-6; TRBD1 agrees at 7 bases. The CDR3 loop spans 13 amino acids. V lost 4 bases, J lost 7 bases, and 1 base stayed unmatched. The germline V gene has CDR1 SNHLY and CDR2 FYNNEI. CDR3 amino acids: CASSGTGNSPLHF. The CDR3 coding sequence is TGTGCCAGCAGTGGGACAGGCAATTCACCCCTCCACTTT. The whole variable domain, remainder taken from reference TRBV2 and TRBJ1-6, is EPEVTQTPSHQVTQMGQEVILRCVPISNHLYFYWYRQILGQKVEFLVSFYNNEISEKSEIFDDQFSVERPDGSNFTLKIRSTKLEDSAMYFCASSGTGNSPLHFGNGTRLTVT.

The CDR3 DNA reads as TGCGCCAGCAGCCAAGACCGGACTAGCGGGGGGGCTGCTTACGAGCAGTACTTC. This translates into CASSQDRTSGGAAYEQYF. The chain has TRBV4-1 and TRBJ2-7, with 15 bases aligning to TRBD2. V trimming: 0 bases; J trimming: 4 bases; junction bases outside the gene matches: 7. Germline assignment: CDR1 MGHRA and CDR2 YSYEKL. CDR3 length: 18 residues.

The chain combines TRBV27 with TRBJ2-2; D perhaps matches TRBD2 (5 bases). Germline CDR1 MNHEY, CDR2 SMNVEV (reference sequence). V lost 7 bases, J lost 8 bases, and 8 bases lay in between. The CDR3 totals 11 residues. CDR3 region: CASMGRGELFF. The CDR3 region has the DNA TGTGCCAGCATGGGGAGAGGGGAGCTGTTTTTT.

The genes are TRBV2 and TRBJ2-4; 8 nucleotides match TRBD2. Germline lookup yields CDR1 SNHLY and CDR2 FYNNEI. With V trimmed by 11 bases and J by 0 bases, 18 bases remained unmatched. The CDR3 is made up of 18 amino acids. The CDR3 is CAQAVGLAGQLAKNIQYF. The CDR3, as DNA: TGTGCCCAGGCTGTGGGGTTAGCGGGACAACTAGCCAAAAACATTCAGTACTTC.

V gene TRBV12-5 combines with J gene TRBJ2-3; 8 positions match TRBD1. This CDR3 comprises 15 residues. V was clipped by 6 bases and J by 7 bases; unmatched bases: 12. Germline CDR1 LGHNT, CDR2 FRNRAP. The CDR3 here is CASGPVGRGRNTQYF. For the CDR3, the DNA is TGTGCTAGTGGCCCCGTTGGCAGGGGGCGAAATACGCAGTATTTT.

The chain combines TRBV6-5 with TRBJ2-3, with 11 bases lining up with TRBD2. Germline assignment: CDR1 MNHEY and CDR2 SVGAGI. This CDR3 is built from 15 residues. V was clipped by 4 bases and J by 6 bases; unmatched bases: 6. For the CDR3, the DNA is TGTGCCAGCAGTTGGGCGGGACTAGCGGTGGATACGCAGTATTTT. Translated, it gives CASSWAGLAVDTQYF.

CDR3 in DNA: TGTGCCAGCAGCGTGACAGGGGGCTCCTACGAGCAGTACTTC. It specifies CASSVTGGSYEQYF. The chain uses TRBV9 and TRBJ2-7, with TRBD1 matching 9 bases. Germline loops: CDR1 SGDLS, CDR2 YYNGEE. This CDR3 is 14 amino acids long. J lost 0 bases, V lost 2 bases, and 0 bases had no gene match.

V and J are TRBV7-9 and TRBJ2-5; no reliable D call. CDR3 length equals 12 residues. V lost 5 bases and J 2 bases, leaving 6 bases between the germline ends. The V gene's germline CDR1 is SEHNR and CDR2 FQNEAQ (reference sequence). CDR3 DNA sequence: TGTGCCAGCAGCCTACAGCAAGAGACCCAGTACTTC. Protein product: CASSLQQETQYF.

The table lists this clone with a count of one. The CDR3 DNA follows: TGTGCCAGCAGCACAACAGGGAGCTATGGCTACACCTTC. Translating it yields CASSTTGSYGYTF. The chain couples TRBV5-6 to TRBJ1-2, with a tentative D call TRBD1 (6 bases). V was trimmed by 4 bases and J by 4 bases, leaving 11 bases between them. Germline V gene data show CDR1 as SGHDT and CDR2 as YYEEEE. The CDR3 totals 13 residues.

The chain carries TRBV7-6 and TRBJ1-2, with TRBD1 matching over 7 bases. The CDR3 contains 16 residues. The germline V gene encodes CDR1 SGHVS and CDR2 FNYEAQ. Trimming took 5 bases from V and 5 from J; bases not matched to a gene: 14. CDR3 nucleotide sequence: TGTGCCAGCAGCCCCCAAGGGGGCCCGCTAGAATATGGCTACACCTTC. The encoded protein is CASSPQGGPLEYGYTF.

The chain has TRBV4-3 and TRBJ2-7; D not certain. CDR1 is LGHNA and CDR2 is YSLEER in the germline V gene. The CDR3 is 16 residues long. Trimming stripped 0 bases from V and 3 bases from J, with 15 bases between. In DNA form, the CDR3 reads TGCGCCAGCAGCCAAGAGTCAGAGGCCGAATACTACGAGCAGTACTTC. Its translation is CASSQESEAEYYEQYF.

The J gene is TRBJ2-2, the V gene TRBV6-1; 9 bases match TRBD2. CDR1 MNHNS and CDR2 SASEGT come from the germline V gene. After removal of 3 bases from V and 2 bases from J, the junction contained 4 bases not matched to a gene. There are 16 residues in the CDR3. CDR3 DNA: TGTGCCAGCAGTGACCTGGGACTAGCAAACACCGGGGAGCTGTTTTTT. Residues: CASSDLGLANTGELFF.

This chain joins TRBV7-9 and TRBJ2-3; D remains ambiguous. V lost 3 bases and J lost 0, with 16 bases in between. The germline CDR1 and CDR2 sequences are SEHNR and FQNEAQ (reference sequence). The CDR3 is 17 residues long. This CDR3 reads CASSLRKLGLSTDTQYF. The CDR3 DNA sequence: TGTGCCAGCAGCTTGAGGAAGTTGGGTCTTAGCACAGATACGCAGTATTTT. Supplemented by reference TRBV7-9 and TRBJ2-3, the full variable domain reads DTGVSQNPRHKITKRGQNVTFRCDPISEHNRLYWYRQTLGQGPEFLTYFQNEAQLEKSRLLSDRFSAERPKGSFSTLEIQRTEQGDSAMYLCASSLRKLGLSTDTQYFGPGTRLTVL.

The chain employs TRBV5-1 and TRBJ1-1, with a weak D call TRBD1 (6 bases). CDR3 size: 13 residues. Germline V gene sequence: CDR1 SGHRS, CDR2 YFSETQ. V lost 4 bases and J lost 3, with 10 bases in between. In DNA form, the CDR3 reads TGCGCCAGCAGCGAAGCAGGGGACACTGAAGCTTTCTTT. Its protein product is CASSEAGDTEAFF.

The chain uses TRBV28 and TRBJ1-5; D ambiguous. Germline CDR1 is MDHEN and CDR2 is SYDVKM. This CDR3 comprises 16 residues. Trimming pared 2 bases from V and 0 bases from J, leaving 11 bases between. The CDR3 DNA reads TGTGCCAGCAGTTTAGGAGGGTTGAATAGCAATCAGCCCCAGCATTTT. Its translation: CASSLGGLNSNQPQHF.

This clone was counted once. The CDR3 spells CASRLTDYWDEQFF. For the CDR3, the DNA is TGTGCCAGCAGACTGACAGATTACTGGGATGAGCAGTTCTTC. The chain is built from TRBV6-1 and TRBJ2-1; tentative D call: TRBD1 (5 bases). V was shortened by 6 bases and J by 8 bases, with 17 bases between the two germline ends. This CDR3 has 14 residues. CDR1 and CDR2 (germline): MNHNS, SASEGT.

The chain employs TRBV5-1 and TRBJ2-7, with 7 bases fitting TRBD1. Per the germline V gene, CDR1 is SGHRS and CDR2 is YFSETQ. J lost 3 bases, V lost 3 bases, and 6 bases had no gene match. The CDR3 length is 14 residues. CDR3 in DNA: TGCGCCAGCAGCTCAAGGACAGGAAACTACGAGCAGTACTTC. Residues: CASSSRTGNYEQYF.

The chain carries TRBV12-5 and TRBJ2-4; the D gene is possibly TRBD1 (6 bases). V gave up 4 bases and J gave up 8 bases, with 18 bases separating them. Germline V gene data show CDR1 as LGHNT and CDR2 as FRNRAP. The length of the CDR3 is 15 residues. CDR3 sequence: CASGWGTSNADIQYF. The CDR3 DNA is TGTGCTAGTGGTTGGGGGACAAGCAATGCGGACATTCAGTACTTC.

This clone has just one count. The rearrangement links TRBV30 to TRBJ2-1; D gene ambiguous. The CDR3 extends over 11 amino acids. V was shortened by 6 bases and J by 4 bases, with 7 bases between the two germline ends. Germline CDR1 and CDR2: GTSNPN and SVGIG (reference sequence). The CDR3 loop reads CACHRYNEQFF. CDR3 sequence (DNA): TGTGCCTGCCACCGGTACAATGAGCAGTTCTTC.

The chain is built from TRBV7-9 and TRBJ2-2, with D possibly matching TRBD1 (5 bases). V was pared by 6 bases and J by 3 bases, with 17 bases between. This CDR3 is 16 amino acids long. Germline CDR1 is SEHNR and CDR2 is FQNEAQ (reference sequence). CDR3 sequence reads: CASSTSWGRDTGELFF. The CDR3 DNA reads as TGTGCCAGCAGTACATCGTGGGGCAGGGACACCGGGGAGCTGTTTTTT.

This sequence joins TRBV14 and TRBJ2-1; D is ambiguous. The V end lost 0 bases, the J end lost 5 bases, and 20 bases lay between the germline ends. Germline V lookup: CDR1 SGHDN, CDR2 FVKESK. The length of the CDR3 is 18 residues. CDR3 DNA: TGTGCCAGCAGCCAAGAAAGTGGAATCGGCAGGAAGGACAATGAGCAGTTCTTC. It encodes CASSQESGIGRKDNEQFF.

This chain's CDR3 is CATRGNRNTIYF. For the CDR3, the DNA is TGTGCGACCCGGGGAAATCGAAACACCATATATTTT. The rearrangement uses TRBV6-5 and TRBJ1-3, with unresolved D. The CDR3 runs to 12 residues. In germline, CDR1 is MNHEY, CDR2 SVGAGI.

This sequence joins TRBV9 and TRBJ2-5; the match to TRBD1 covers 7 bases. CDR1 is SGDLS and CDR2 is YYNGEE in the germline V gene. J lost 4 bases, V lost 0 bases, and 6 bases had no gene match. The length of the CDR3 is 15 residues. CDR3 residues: CASSVGTGLRETQYF. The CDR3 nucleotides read TGTGCCAGCAGCGTAGGGACAGGACTTAGAGAGACCCAGTACTTC.